The 24 T cell receptor beta chains reported below all come from one sample, sequenced in a study of shared clonotypes between healthy human individuals. TCRdb's copy holds only in-frame clones and misses some; the assay was immunoSEQ multiplex PCR. The sample carries under 1,100,000 clones, about 74% recorded once. Sequenced material: memory CD4+ T cells sorted from blood. Subset: CD45RA-negative fraction. The source of these receptors is a man aged 18 to 29 in good health.

The chain joins TRBV27 to TRBJ1-3; no definite D call. The CDR3 is made up of 15 amino acids. Germline CDR1 MNHEY, CDR2 SMNVEV (reference sequence). V was shortened by 0 bases and J by 0 bases, with 6 bases between the two germline ends. The CDR3 sequence is CASSLSGNSGNTIYF. DNA of the CDR3: TGTGCCAGCAGTTTATCGGGCAACTCTGGAAACACCATATATTTT.

A single count supports this clone. The chain uses TRBV6-1 and TRBJ2-2; no definite D call. V gave up 8 bases and J gave up 4 bases, with 14 bases separating them. Germline assignment: CDR1 MNHNS and CDR2 SASEGT. There are 14 residues in the CDR3. The CDR3 DNA reads as TGTGCCAGCTACCCCGGGTGGGGCACCGGGGAGCTGTTTTTT. Its translation is CASYPGWGTGELFF.

This clone is a singleton in its sample. V is TRBV25-1 and J is TRBJ1-3; no reliable D call. Germline V lookup: CDR1 MGHDK, CDR2 SYGVNS. The CDR3 sequence is 16 residues long. Trimming cost V 4 bases and J 0 bases, with 13 bases left between them. As DNA, the CDR3 is TGTGCCAGCAGTGCCATCGGCTCTCTCTCTGGAAACACCATATATTTT. Translation: CASSAIGSLSGNTIYF. The full variable domain, rest sourced from reference TRBV25-1 and TRBJ1-3, is EADIYQTPRYLVIGTGKKITLECSQTMGHDKMYWYQQDPGMELHLIHYSYGVNSTEKGDLSSESTVSRIRTEHFPLTLESARPSHTSQYLCASSAIGSLSGNTIYFGEGSWLTVV.

The chain carries TRBV9 and TRBJ2-5, with D possibly TRBD2 on 5 matching bases. From germline, CDR1 is SGDLS and CDR2 YYNGEE. The CDR3 sequence is 16 residues long. The V gene lost 2 bases and the J gene lost 1 base, with 15 bases spanning the gap. CDR3 in DNA: TGTGCCAGCAGCGTTGATCGCGGAGGCGTCCAAGAGACCCAGTACTTC. Its protein is CASSVDRGGVQETQYF.

This chain joins TRBV4-2 and TRBJ2-7, with D unresolved. Trimming removed 5 bases at V and 5 bases at J, with 13 bases between. Germline V gene sequence: CDR1 LGHNA, CDR2 YNFKEQ. The CDR3 is 13 residues long. The CDR3 sequence is CASSFRGRDEQYF. The CDR3 coding sequence is TGTGCCAGCAGCTTCAGAGGAAGAGACGAGCAGTACTTC.

The genes are TRBV12-5 and TRBJ2-3; D may match TRBD1 or TRBD2 (6 bases each). This CDR3 contains 18 residues. CDR1 is LGHNT, CDR2 FRNRAP, per germline. V shed 2 bases and J shed 5 bases, with 23 bases lying between them. The CDR3 spells CASGLPFRWGAPGDTQYF. The CDR3, as DNA: TGTGCTAGTGGTTTGCCCTTCCGGTGGGGGGCGCCGGGAGATACGCAGTATTTT.

The rearrangement joins TRBV10-3 to TRBJ2-5; D may be TRBD2 (5 bases). Germline CDR1 is ENHRY and CDR2 is SYGVKD. The CDR3 consists of 13 residues. Trimming pared 6 bases from V and 4 bases from J, leaving 12 bases between. CDR3: CAISEIRGETQYF. The CDR3 nucleotides are TGTGCCATCAGCGAAATTCGGGGAGAGACCCAGTACTTC.

This chain joins TRBV6-5 and TRBJ1-1; D remains ambiguous. Germline V gene lookup returns CDR1 MNHEY and CDR2 SVGAGI. Trimming took 7 bases from V and 3 from J, leaving 12 bases between them. The CDR3 length is 13 residues. The CDR3 is CASTSPRDTEAFF. Here the CDR3 DNA reads TGTGCCAGCACTTCGCCCCGGGACACTGAAGCTTTCTTT.

The J gene is TRBJ1-2, the V gene TRBV2; D unclear. The V end was cut by 6 bases, the J end by 2 bases, with 13 bases between. Germline V gene sequence: CDR1 SNHLY, CDR2 FYNNEI. The CDR3 has 14 amino acids. CDR3 residues: CASSLRTANYGYTF. The DNA for the CDR3 is TGTGCCAGCAGCTTACGGACGGCGAACTATGGCTACACCTTC.

The rearrangement uses TRBV4-1 and TRBJ2-4; D is unresolved. Trimming removed 0 bases at V and 0 bases at J, with 15 bases between. The CDR3 has 18 residues. Germline assignment: CDR1 MGHRA and CDR2 YSYEKL. CDR3 nucleotides: TGCGCCAGCAGCCAAGATTCGACGGAGCTACTAGCCAAAAACATTCAGTACTTC. The encoded protein is CASSQDSTELLAKNIQYF.

The chain uses TRBV14 and TRBJ2-7; D tentatively fits TRBD1 or TRBD2 (7 bases each). Per the germline V gene, CDR1 is SGHDN and CDR2 is FVKESK. The CDR3 loop spans 15 amino acids. Trimming stripped 3 bases from V and 5 bases from J, with 17 bases between. The DNA of the CDR3 is TGTGCCAGCAGCCAGAGCGGGACAGATCGTAACGAGCAGTACTTC. Translating it yields CASSQSGTDRNEQYF.

This chain connects TRBV25-1 to TRBJ2-2; D call uncertain. The CDR3 sequence is 13 residues long. The V end lost 2 bases, the J end lost 3 bases, and 4 bases lay between the germline ends. Looked up from germline, CDR1 is MGHDK and CDR2 is SYGVNS. In nucleotides, the CDR3 is TGTGCCAGCAGTGAAGTCGACACCGGGGAGCTGTTTTTT. It is translated as CASSEVDTGELFF.

The chain has TRBV30 and TRBJ2-7; 9 nucleotides align to TRBD1. The germline V gene encodes CDR1 GTSNPN and CDR2 SVGIG (reference sequence). This CDR3 is 13 amino acids long. The V gene end was trimmed by 2 bases and the J gene end by 5 bases; junction bases not matched to a gene: 4. Here the CDR3 reads CAWSTGTGNEQYF. The CDR3 DNA reads TGTGCCTGGAGTACCGGGACAGGGAACGAGCAGTACTTC.

The chain links TRBV10-2 to TRBJ2-3; 10 bases agree with TRBD2. The CDR3 is 17 residues long. The germline gives CDR1 WSHSY, CDR2 SAAADI. V lost 1 base and J lost 4; bases outside the gene matches: 8. CDR3 bases: TGCGCCAGCAGTGAGTTAGCGGGAGGTGGGGCCCCAGATACGCAGTATTTT. It is translated as CASSELAGGGAPDTQYF.

This clone showed up just a few times. The chain links TRBV7-9 to TRBJ2-7, with 7 bases identical to TRBD2. Trimming removed 3 bases from V and 0 bases from J; junction bases left unmatched: 2. The germline CDR1 and CDR2 sequences are SEHNR and FQNEAQ (reference sequence). The CDR3 totals 14 residues. The CDR3 DNA follows: TGTGCCAGCAGCTTCGGGACTAACTCCTACGAGCAGTACTTC. As protein: CASSFGTNSYEQYF.

The chain carries TRBV6-1 and TRBJ1-2, with 7 bases that match TRBD1. Germline CDR1 is MNHNS and CDR2 is SASEGT. The CDR3 is 14 amino acids. The V and J ends lost 5 bases and 5 bases, in that order; junction bases with no gene match: 8. The CDR3 DNA reads as TGTGCCAGCAGTTCCGACAGGGCGGGGTATGGCTACACCTTC. Protein: CASSSDRAGYGYTF.

The J gene is TRBJ2-3, the V gene TRBV28, with TRBD1 identical over 7 bases. Germline V gives CDR1 MDHEN, CDR2 SYDVKM. After removal of 5 bases from V and 1 base from J, the junction contained 9 bases not matched to a gene. The length of the CDR3 is 16 residues. For the CDR3, the DNA is TGTGCCAGCAGTGGTAGGACAGGCGCCGGCACAGATACGCAGTATTTT. Residues: CASSGRTGAGTDTQYF.

This clone was observed many times. CDR3 residues: CASSLKGTDTQYF. The DNA of the CDR3 is TGCGCCAGCAGCTTGAAGGGCACAGATACGCAGTATTTT. The V call is TRBV5-1, the J call TRBJ2-3; no clear D gene. V was shortened by 1 base and J by 1 base, with 4 bases between the two germline ends. The CDR3 covers 13 residues. From germline, CDR1 is SGHRS and CDR2 YFSETQ.

This clone was observed a few times. The V gene is TRBV6-1, the J gene TRBJ2-5, with D tentatively TRBD2 (6 bases). Trimming cost V 1 base and J 1 base, with 10 bases left between them. From germline, CDR1 is MNHNS and CDR2 SASEGT. The CDR3 spans 15 residues. The CDR3: CASSEGGVSQETQYF. The CDR3 DNA reads TGTGCCAGCAGTGAAGGGGGGGTTAGCCAAGAGACCCAGTACTTC.

Turning to this clone: This sample also contains other DNA sequences that code for the same CDR3. The J gene is TRBJ2-7, the V gene TRBV6-1, with 7 bases matching TRBD1. CDR3 size: 13 residues. Germline trimming cut 3 bases from V and 2 bases from J; bases unmatched to any gene: 1. Germline values: CDR1 MNHNS, CDR2 SASEGT. The CDR3 DNA reads TGTGCCAGCAGTGAGGGACAGCCCTACGAGCAGTACTTC. Residues: CASSEGQPYEQYF.

The chain links TRBV2 to TRBJ2-5, with 8 bases lining up with TRBD1. This CDR3 contains 13 residues. Trimming at V came to 6 bases and at J to 5 bases, leaving 5 bases not matched to a gene. Per germline, CDR1 SNHLY and CDR2 FYNNEI. The CDR3 loop reads CASSQRTGETQYF. DNA for the CDR3: TGTGCCAGCAGCCAGAGGACAGGGGAGACCCAGTACTTC.

This chain joins TRBV18 and TRBJ1-2; 8 nucleotides line up with TRBD1. Germline V gene data show CDR1 as KGHSH and CDR2 as LQKENI. Germline trimming cut 1 base from V and 3 bases from J; bases unmatched to any gene: 4. CDR3 length equals 15 residues. DNA for the CDR3: TGTGCCAGCTCACCACTACAGGGGGATCACTATGGCTACACCTTC. This sequence encodes CASSPLQGDHYGYTF. Supplemented by reference TRBV18 and TRBJ1-2, the full variable domain reads NAGVMQNPRHLVRRRGQEARLRCSPMKGHSHVYWYRQLPEEGLKFMVYLQKENIIDESGMPKERFSAEFPKEGPSILRIQQVVRGDSAAYFCASSPLQGDHYGYTFGSGTRLTVV.

The chain links TRBV5-5 to TRBJ1-5; 7 bases are a match to TRBD1. Germline loops: CDR1 SGHKS, CDR2 YYEKEE (reference sequence). This CDR3 has 16 amino acids. V gave up 0 bases and J gave up 8 bases; unmatched junction bases: 11. This CDR3 is CASSLAPQGTVEPQHF. The CDR3 nucleotides are TGTGCCAGCAGCTTGGCTCCACAGGGGACTGTAGAGCCCCAGCATTTT. Supplemented by reference TRBV5-5 and TRBJ1-5, the full variable domain reads DAGVTQSPTHLIKTRGQQVTLRCSPISGHKSVSWYQQVLGQGPQFIFQYYEKEERGRGNFPDRFSARQFPNYSSELNVNALLLGDSALYLCASSLAPQGTVEPQHFGDGTRLSIL.

The chain combines TRBV5-1 with TRBJ2-6, with 8 nucleotides matching TRBD1. Per germline, CDR1 SGHRS and CDR2 YFSETQ. J lost 0 bases, V lost 3 bases, and 5 bases had no gene match. The CDR3 loop spans 17 amino acids. CDR3 region: CASSSGQDYSGANVLTF. In nucleotides, the CDR3 is TGCGCCAGCAGCTCGGGACAGGATTACTCTGGGGCCAACGTCCTGACTTTC.